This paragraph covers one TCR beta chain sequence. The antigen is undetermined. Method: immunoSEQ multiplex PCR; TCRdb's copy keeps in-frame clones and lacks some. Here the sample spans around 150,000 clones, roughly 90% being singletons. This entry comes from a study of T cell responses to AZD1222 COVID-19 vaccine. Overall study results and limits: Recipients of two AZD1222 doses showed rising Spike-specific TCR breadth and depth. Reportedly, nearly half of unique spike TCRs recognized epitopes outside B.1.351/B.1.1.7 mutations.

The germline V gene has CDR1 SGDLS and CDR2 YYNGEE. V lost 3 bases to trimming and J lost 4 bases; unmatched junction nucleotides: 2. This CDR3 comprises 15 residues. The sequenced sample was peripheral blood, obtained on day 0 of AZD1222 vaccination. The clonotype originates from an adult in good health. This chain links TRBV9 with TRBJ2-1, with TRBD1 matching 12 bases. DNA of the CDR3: TGTGCCAGCAGCGAGGGACAGGGGGCTTACAATGAGCAGTTCTTC. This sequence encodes CASSEGQGAYNEQFF.